This T cell receptor beta chain is from a study of T cell responses to AZD1222 COVID-19 vaccine. Second-dose timings of about 4 or about 12 weeks were pooled. Regarding this clone: Its antigen remains unidentified.

Data came from immunoSEQ multiplex PCR; TCRdb stores just in-frame clones and leaves some out. The table has more than 85,000 clones, 89% seen once. The study, taken as a whole, reports: Spike as a whole was targeted by vaccine-associated CD4 TCRs, dominant at 160-218 and 743-854. Unmutated variant regions reportedly attract nearly half of all spike-specific TCRs. Most donors were white British and more were female, and clonal diversity was possibly underestimated.

Source: peripheral blood, taken 28 days after the second AZD1222 dose. This TCR was sampled from an adult who received the AZD1222 COVID-19 vaccine.

The CDR3 DNA sequence: TGTGCCATCACAGGAAGCGGGATCGTCAATGAGCAGTTCTTC. Protein: CAITGSGIVNEQFF. V gene TRBV10-3 combines with J gene TRBJ2-1, with 7 positions matching TRBD2. The CDR3 loop spans 14 amino acids. The germline V gene has CDR1 ENHRY and CDR2 SYGVKD. After removal of 7 bases from V and 6 bases from J, the junction contained 9 bases not matched to a gene.